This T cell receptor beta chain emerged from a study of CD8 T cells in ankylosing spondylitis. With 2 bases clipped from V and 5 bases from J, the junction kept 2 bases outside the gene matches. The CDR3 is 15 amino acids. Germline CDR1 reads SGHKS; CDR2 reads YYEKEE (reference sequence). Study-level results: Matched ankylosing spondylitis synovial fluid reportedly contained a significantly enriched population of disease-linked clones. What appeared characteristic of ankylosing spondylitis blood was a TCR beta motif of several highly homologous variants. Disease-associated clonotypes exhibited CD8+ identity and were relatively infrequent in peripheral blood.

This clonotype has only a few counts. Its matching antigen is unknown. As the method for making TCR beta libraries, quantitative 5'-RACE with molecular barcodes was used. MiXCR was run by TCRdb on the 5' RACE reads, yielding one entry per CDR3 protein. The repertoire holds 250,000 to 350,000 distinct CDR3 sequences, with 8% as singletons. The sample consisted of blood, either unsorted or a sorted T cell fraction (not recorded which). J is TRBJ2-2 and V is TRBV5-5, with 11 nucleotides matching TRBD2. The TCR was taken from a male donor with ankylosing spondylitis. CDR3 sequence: CASSLLAGATGELFF. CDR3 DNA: TGTGCCAGCAGCTTACTAGCGGGAGCGACCGGGGAGCTGTTTTTT.